This T cell receptor (beta chain) originates from a study of blood T cells in healthy people across ages. Primers used in a second PCR of about 6 to 12 cycles were a sample-barcoded 5' primer and a J-beta primer mix. Each TCR beta cDNA got a 12-nucleotide random molecular identifier. TCRdb fed the 5' RACE reads into MiXCR, producing one record per CDR3 protein. Of roughly 1.5 million distinct CDR3 sequences listed, 35% to 45% are singletons. This clonotype was seen a few times. Germline CDR1 and CDR2: LGHNT and FRNRAP. CDR3 length equals 14 residues. Trimming removed 2 bases at V and 5 bases at J, with 12 bases between.

This TCR was sampled from a woman under 30 in good health. Material: blood. The chain is built from TRBV12-5 and TRBJ2-5; D may match TRBD1 or TRBD2 (7 bases each). The CDR3 sequence: CASGLRQGGETQYF. Here the CDR3 DNA reads TGTGCTAGTGGTTTGCGGCAGGGGGGGGAGACCCAGTACTTC. The full variable domain, with the rest looked up from reference TRBV12-5 and TRBJ2-5, is DARVTQTPRHKVTEMGQEVTMRCQPILGHNTVFWYRQTMMQGLELLAYFRNRAPLDDSGMPKDRFSAEMPDATLATLKIQPSEPRDSAVYFCASGLRQGGETQYFGPGTRLLVL.